What follows are 25 T cell receptor beta chains derived from one specimen sequenced in a study of B cell selection in AIRE deficiency. Clones were sequenced by immunoSEQ multiplex PCR, and TCRdb holds only the in-frame ones, with some missing. The sample records 20,000 to 25,000 clones, roughly 97% being singletons. The sorted conventional CD4 T cells were gated as CD4+CD127+. The sequencing input was conventional CD4+ T cells sorted from PBMCs. The receptors stem from a human donor with AIRE deficiency.

The chain is built from TRBV28 and TRBJ2-7; 9 nucleotides line up with TRBD1. The CDR3 is 18 amino acids. V shed 3 bases and J 1 base; nucleotides not matched to a gene: 13. Per the germline V gene, CDR1 is MDHEN and CDR2 is SYDVKM. This chain's CDR3 is CASSFLLGMTGGSYEQYF. The CDR3 DNA sequence: TGTGCCAGCAGTTTCCTATTGGGGATGACAGGGGGGTCCTACGAGCAGTACTTC.

The gene calls are TRBV7-2 and TRBJ1-2, with a possible D match to TRBD1 (6 bases). Between the trimmed V and J ends, which lost 5 bases and 9 bases, there was a span of 19 bases. The CDR3 spans 14 residues. Per the germline V gene, CDR1 is SGHTA and CDR2 is FQGNSA. In DNA form, the CDR3 reads TGTGCCAGCAGCGAAAGGGGGGCAGCGGAACGCTACACCTTC. Translated, it gives CASSERGAAERYTF.

The V gene is TRBV19, the J gene TRBJ1-4; 10 bases match TRBD1. Losses at the gene ends were 9 bases for V and 5 bases for J; bases not matched to a gene: 9. The germline V gene has CDR1 LNHDA and CDR2 SQIVND (reference sequence). This CDR3 comprises 15 residues. The CDR3 is CASEAGTGVNEKLFF. DNA of the CDR3: TGTGCCAGCGAAGCCGGGACAGGGGTAAATGAAAAACTGTTTTTT.

This chain joins TRBV28 and TRBJ2-1, with D unclear. The CDR3 extends over 13 amino acids. Germline values: CDR1 MDHEN, CDR2 SYDVKM. V was cut by 6 bases and J by 6 bases, with 12 bases left in between. CDR3 sequence reads: CASSLGLPNEQFF. The CDR3 nucleotides are TGTGCCAGCAGCCTGGGCCTCCCCAATGAGCAGTTCTTC.

The J gene is TRBJ2-2, the V gene TRBV5-6, with no clear D. V was pared by 4 bases and J by 7 bases, with 8 bases between. This CDR3 is built from 12 residues. Germline V CDR1 and CDR2: SGHDT, YYEEEE. CDR3 in amino acids: CASSISIGELFF. DNA for the CDR3: TGTGCCAGCAGCATAAGTATCGGGGAGCTGTTTTTT.

The chain recombines TRBV10-3 with TRBJ2-7; TRBD2 agrees at 12 bases. The V and J ends lost 8 bases and 3 bases, in that order; junction bases with no gene match: 8. In germline, CDR1 is ENHRY, CDR2 SYGVKD. This CDR3 has 15 amino acids. CDR3 sequence (DNA): TGTGCCATCGGGCTACTGACTAGCGGGAGCTACGAGCAGTACTTC. Translated, it gives CAIGLLTSGSYEQYF.

This chain links TRBV28 with TRBJ2-5; D gene uncertain. The CDR3 has 10 residues. Per germline, CDR1 MDHEN and CDR2 SYDVKM. Deletions cut 8 bases from V and 4 bases from J, with 5 bases between. In nucleotides, the CDR3 is TGTGCCAGCGGAATAGAGACCCAGTACTTC. The encoded protein is CASGIETQYF.

The chain recombines TRBV7-6 with TRBJ2-7; 8 bases align to TRBD1. Germline loops: CDR1 SGHVS, CDR2 FNYEAQ. V trimming: 4 bases; J trimming: 3 bases; junction bases outside the gene matches: 8. The CDR3 loop spans 15 amino acids. CDR3 in amino acids: CASSYIPGQDYEQYF. The CDR3 DNA is TGTGCCAGCAGCTACATACCGGGACAGGACTACGAGCAGTACTTC.

This chain joins TRBV25-1 and TRBJ2-5; maybe TRBD1 (6 bases). Trimming took 4 bases from V and 4 from J, leaving 10 bases between them. CDR3 length: 13 residues. Germline CDR1 reads MGHDK; CDR2 reads SYGVNS. The CDR3 sequence: CASSGEGVETQYF. The CDR3 DNA is TGTGCCAGCAGTGGCGAGGGGGTAGAGACCCAGTACTTC.

This CDR3 is CAWSGSVPTYEQYF. The CDR3 DNA follows: TGTGCCTGGAGTGGGTCAGTCCCTACCTACGAGCAGTACTTC. This sequence joins TRBV30 and TRBJ2-7; unclear D gene. The CDR3 totals 14 residues. Looked up from germline, CDR1 is GTSNPN and CDR2 is SVGIG (reference sequence). Trimming pared 1 base from V and 2 bases from J, leaving 12 bases between.

The chain couples TRBV10-3 to TRBJ1-2; D is uncertain. Between the trimmed V and J ends, which lost 0 bases and 3 bases, there was a span of 11 bases. Per germline, CDR1 ENHRY and CDR2 SYGVKD. The length of the CDR3 is 15 residues. The CDR3 protein is CAISESTMRHYGYTF. CDR3 bases: TGTGCCATCAGTGAGTCGACTATGCGGCACTATGGCTACACCTTC.

CDR3 nucleotides: TGTGCCAGCAGCTTAGACAGGGCGGAGACCCAGTACTTC. The encoded protein is CASSLDRAETQYF. V and J are TRBV11-2 and TRBJ2-5; the D gene is possibly TRBD1 (5 bases). CDR1 and CDR2 (germline): SGHAT, FQNNGV. The V end lost 0 bases, the J end lost 5 bases, and 7 bases lay between the germline ends. The CDR3 has 13 amino acids.

This chain uses TRBV19 with TRBJ2-1, with D possibly matching TRBD2 (6 bases). Trimming removed 7 bases at V and 7 bases at J, with 17 bases between. CDR1 and CDR2 (germline): LNHDA, SQIVND (reference sequence). The CDR3 totals 14 residues. DNA of the CDR3: TGTGCCAGTACCGCCGGACTAAGGAAGAATGAGCAGTTCTTC. Encoded protein: CASTAGLRKNEQFF.

This chain joins TRBV30 and TRBJ2-3, with 8 bases that match TRBD2. V lost 4 bases and J lost 0; bases outside the gene matches: 0. The V gene's germline CDR1 is GTSNPN and CDR2 SVGIG (reference sequence). The CDR3 extends over 13 amino acids. As DNA, the CDR3 is TGTGCCTGGACTAGCGGGAGCACAGATACGCAGTATTTT. It is translated as CAWTSGSTDTQYF.

The V and J genes are TRBV20-1 and TRBJ1-2; tentatively, D is TRBD1 (5 bases). The germline V gene encodes CDR1 DFQATT and CDR2 SNEGSKA (reference sequence). The length of the CDR3 is 11 residues. The CDR3 bases are TGCAGCCGCTTAGGGGTGGGTGGCTACACCTTC. This encodes CSRLGVGGYTF.

The chain has TRBV19 and TRBJ2-2, with 7 nucleotides matching TRBD2. The CDR3 runs 14 residues. Looked up from germline, CDR1 is LNHDA and CDR2 is SQIVND (reference sequence). Losses at the gene ends were 5 bases for V and 4 bases for J; bases not matched to a gene: 4. CDR3 in DNA: TGTGCCAGTAGTCCTGCTAGCGGCACCGGGGAGCTGTTTTTT. It translates to CASSPASGTGELFF.

This chain connects TRBV28 to TRBJ2-7; 9 bases are shared with TRBD1. Unmatched junction bases numbered 2, after V lost 8 bases and J lost 3 bases. The CDR3 has 12 amino acids. Germline loops: CDR1 MDHEN, CDR2 SYDVKM. CDR3 sequence (DNA): TGTGCCAGCGGGGACAGGGTCTACGAGCAGTACTTC. Translating gives CASGDRVYEQYF.

The chain carries TRBV7-8 and TRBJ2-7; D may be TRBD2 (6 bases). Germline loops: CDR1 SGHVS, CDR2 FQNEAQ. CDR3 length equals 14 residues. V was cut by 5 bases and J by 5 bases, with 16 bases left in between. The DNA for the CDR3 is TGTGCCAGCAGCCGGGGGAGGAACGGCCACGAGCAGTACTTC. Encoded protein: CASSRGRNGHEQYF.

Concerning this clone: The sample contains more than one DNA sequence encoding this CDR3. This sequence joins TRBV30 and TRBJ1-1; D call uncertain. Trimming took off 2 bases at V and 0 bases at J, with 7 bases between the two ends. The germline gives CDR1 GTSNPN, CDR2 SVGIG (reference sequence). The CDR3 has 13 residues. The DNA of the CDR3 is TGTGCCTGGAGTCGGTCTATGAACACTGAAGCTTTCTTT. It codes for CAWSRSMNTEAFF.

The V gene is TRBV19, the J gene TRBJ1-1; no clear D gene. V was shortened by 2 bases and J by 0 bases, with 7 bases between the two germline ends. This CDR3 spans 14 amino acids. The germline V gene encodes CDR1 LNHDA and CDR2 SQIVND (reference sequence). The CDR3 nucleotides are TGTGCCAGTAGTATACAGGCACTGAACACTGAAGCTTTCTTT. Residues: CASSIQALNTEAFF.

This clone has only a few counts. The chain couples TRBV7-3 to TRBJ1-1; 8 nucleotides match TRBD1. V trimming: 5 bases; J trimming: 0 bases; junction bases outside the gene matches: 5. Germline loops: CDR1 SGHTA, CDR2 FQGTGA. This CDR3 has 15 residues. The CDR3 region has the DNA TGTGCCAGCAGCCCGGGGACAGGCTTGAACACTGAAGCTTTCTTT. It yields the protein CASSPGTGLNTEAFF.

The J gene is TRBJ2-1, the V gene TRBV18; possibly TRBD1 for D (5 bases). The CDR3 is 16 amino acids. Trimming took 0 bases from V and 2 from J, leaving 11 bases between them. Germline CDR1 and CDR2: KGHSH and LQKENI. The CDR3 DNA follows: TGTGCCAGCTCACCACCCGGCAGGGCACCCTACAATGAGCAGTTCTTC. This sequence encodes CASSPPGRAPYNEQFF.

The rearrangement uses TRBV4-3 and TRBJ2-7, with TRBD2 matching 13 bases. This CDR3 spans 18 amino acids. Germline V lookup: CDR1 LGHNA, CDR2 YSLEER. With 8 bases clipped from V and 1 base from J, the junction kept 14 bases outside the gene matches. The CDR3 here is CASGRGLAGSGASYEQYF. DNA of the CDR3: TGCGCCAGCGGAAGGGGACTAGCGGGATCCGGAGCATCCTACGAGCAGTACTTC.

This sequence joins TRBV30 and TRBJ2-7; TRBD2 matches 7 bases. Germline trimming cut 0 bases from V and 4 bases from J; bases unmatched to any gene: 12. This CDR3 has 16 amino acids. Germline CDR1 is GTSNPN and CDR2 is SVGIG (reference sequence). The chain's CDR3 is CAWSVFKAGIVYEQYF. DNA for the CDR3: TGTGCCTGGAGTGTATTCAAAGCGGGGATCGTGTACGAGCAGTACTTC.

This chain connects TRBV10-3 to TRBJ2-7; the D gene is possibly TRBD2 (5 bases). The CDR3 extends over 15 amino acids. Germline CDR1 and CDR2: ENHRY and SYGVKD. V lost 3 bases and J lost 0, with 12 bases in between. Here the CDR3 DNA reads TGTGCCATCAGTGATCGGAGCGGATTCTCCTACGAGCAGTACTTC. Its translation is CAISDRSGFSYEQYF.